Each of the 6 T cell receptor beta chains below was sequenced from the same sample in a study of memory CD4+ T cells and cytomegalovirus serostatus. The sort gate was single viable CD3+CD4+CD8-CD45RO+ cells for memory CD4+ T cells. Clones were sequenced by immunoSEQ multiplex PCR, and TCRdb holds only the in-frame ones, with some missing. Among 25,000 to 30,000 clones listed, about 71% were seen once. Sequencing was done on a sample of memory CD4+ T cells from blood. The receptor set was obtained from an adult in good health and CMV-seronegative.

V is TRBV7-2 and J is TRBJ1-2; TRBD1 matches at 10 bases. The ends lost 4 bases at V and 7 bases at J; junction bases unmatched: 3. This CDR3 comprises 13 residues. Germline V gene data show CDR1 as SGHTA and CDR2 as FQGNSA. The CDR3 DNA is TGTGCCAGCAGCTCAGGACAGGGGGGTGGCTACACCTTC. Protein: CASSSGQGGGYTF.

CDR3 residues: CASRPGQGGGSPLHF. In nucleotides, the CDR3 is TGTGCCAGCAGACCCGGACAGGGTGGTGGCTCACCCCTCCACTTT. The chain carries TRBV7-2 and TRBJ1-6; 8 positions agree with TRBD1. Germline CDR1 reads SGHTA; CDR2 reads FQGNSA. The CDR3 contains 15 residues. With 6 bases clipped from V and 10 bases from J, the junction kept 11 bases outside the gene matches.

The V and J genes are TRBV6-1 and TRBJ2-2; possible D gene TRBD2, 5 bases. There are 14 residues in the CDR3. The V gene's germline CDR1 is MNHNS and CDR2 SASEGT. Trimming removed 10 bases from V and 3 bases from J, with 15 bases in between. CDR3 sequence reads: CATQGGHHTGELFF. In nucleotides, the CDR3 is TGTGCCACGCAAGGCGGGCACCACACCGGGGAGCTGTTTTTT.

The J gene is TRBJ1-1, the V gene TRBV7-9, with D unresolved. Germline V gene sequence: CDR1 SEHNR, CDR2 FQNEAQ (reference sequence). V lost 1 base to trimming and J lost 2 bases, with 8 bases between them. CDR3 length: 14 residues. Here the CDR3 DNA reads TGTGCCAGCAGCTTAGTCAGTCCTAACACTGAAGCTTTCTTT. This codes for CASSLVSPNTEAFF.

This chain links TRBV29-1 with TRBJ1-1; TRBD1 matches 10 bases. The CDR3 runs to 12 residues. The trim removed 7 bases at V and 10 bases at J, leaving 9 bases unmatched. Germline V gives CDR1 SQVTM, CDR2 ANQGSEA. CDR3 nucleotide sequence: TGCAGCGCACATGACAGGGGGCCGGGAGCTTTCTTT. It codes for CSAHDRGPGAFF.

This sequence joins TRBV7-8 and TRBJ2-1; TRBD2 agrees at 7 bases. Trimming took 1 base from V and 6 from J; bases not matched to a gene: 12. The CDR3 runs to 17 residues. CDR1 SGHVS and CDR2 FQNEAQ come from the germline V gene. In DNA, the CDR3 is TGTGCCAGCAGCTTAGGACGGCGGGGGACCTCTCGCAATGAGCAGTTCTTC. It yields the protein CASSLGRRGTSRNEQFF.